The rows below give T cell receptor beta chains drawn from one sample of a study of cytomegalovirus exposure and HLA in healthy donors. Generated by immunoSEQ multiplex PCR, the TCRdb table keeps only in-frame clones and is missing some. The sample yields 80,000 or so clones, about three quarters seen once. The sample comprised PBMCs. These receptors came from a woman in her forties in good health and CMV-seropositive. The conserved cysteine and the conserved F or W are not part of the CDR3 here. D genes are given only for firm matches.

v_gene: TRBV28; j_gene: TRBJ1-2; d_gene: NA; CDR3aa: ASSLVQPTNYGYT
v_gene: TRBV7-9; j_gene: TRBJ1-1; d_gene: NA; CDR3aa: ASKGGGNTEAF
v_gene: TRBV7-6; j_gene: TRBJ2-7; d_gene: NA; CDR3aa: ASSPGSGTMGNEQY
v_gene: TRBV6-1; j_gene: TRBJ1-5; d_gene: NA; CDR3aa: ASSEGGHNQPQH
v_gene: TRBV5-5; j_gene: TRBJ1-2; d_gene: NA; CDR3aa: ASSLTAGAYGYT
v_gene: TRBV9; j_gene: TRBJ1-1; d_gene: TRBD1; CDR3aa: ASSAGQGRNTEAF
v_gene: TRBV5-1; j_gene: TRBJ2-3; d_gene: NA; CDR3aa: ASSPQGGADTQY
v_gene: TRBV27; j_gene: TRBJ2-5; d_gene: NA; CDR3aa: ASTSQGGTQY
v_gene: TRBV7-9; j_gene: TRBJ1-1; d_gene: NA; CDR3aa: ASSPGDTEAF
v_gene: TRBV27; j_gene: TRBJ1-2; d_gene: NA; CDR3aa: ASSDSGSTIIYGYT
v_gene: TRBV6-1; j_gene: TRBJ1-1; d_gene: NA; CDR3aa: ASSSGPLQAF
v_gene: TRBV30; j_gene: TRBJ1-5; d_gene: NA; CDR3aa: AWSAGGNQPQH
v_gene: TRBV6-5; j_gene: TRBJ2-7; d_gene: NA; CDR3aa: ASSYYRVGAPYEQY
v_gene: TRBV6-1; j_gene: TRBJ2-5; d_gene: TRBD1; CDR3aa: ASGTGTGGGETQY
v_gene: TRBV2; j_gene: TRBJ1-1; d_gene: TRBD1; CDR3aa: ASAGVGQGNPEAF
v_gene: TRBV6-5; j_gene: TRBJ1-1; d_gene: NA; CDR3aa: ASSYSSGNAF
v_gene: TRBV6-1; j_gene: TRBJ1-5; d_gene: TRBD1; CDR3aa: ASREGQTFGPQH
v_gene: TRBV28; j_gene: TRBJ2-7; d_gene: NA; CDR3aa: ASRRTEFYEQY
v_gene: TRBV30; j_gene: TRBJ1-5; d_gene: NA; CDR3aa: AWSVRGNQPQH
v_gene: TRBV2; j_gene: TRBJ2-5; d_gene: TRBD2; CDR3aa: ASGRDYTETQY
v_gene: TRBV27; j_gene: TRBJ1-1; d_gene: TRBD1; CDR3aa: ASRTWDRVGSNTEAF
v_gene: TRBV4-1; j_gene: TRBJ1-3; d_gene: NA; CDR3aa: ASSLQDSKGFAGNTIY
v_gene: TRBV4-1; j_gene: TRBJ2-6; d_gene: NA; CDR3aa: ASSPASLGSPGANVLT
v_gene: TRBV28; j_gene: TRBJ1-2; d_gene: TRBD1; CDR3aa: ASSSTGTGST
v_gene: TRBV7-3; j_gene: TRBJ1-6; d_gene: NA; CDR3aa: ASSLLRDSPLH
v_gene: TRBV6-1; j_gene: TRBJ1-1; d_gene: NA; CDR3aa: ASRGDYTEAF
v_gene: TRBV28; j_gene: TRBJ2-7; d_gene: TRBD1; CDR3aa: ASSSRTGGT
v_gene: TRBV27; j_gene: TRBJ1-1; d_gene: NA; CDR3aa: ASSSTEPNTEAF
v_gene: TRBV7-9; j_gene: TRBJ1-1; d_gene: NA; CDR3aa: ASSSPLLEEAF
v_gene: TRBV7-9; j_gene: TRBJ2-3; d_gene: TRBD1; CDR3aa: ASSPGQGGTDTQY
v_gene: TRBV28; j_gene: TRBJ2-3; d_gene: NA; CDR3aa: ASSLPTPDTQY
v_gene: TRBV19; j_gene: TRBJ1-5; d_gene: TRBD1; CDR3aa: ASTGTGNQPQH
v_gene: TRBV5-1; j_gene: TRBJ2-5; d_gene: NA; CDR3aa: ASSAAGSLIGETQY
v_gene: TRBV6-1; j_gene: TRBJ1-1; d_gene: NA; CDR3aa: ASSEGSGVLDTEAF